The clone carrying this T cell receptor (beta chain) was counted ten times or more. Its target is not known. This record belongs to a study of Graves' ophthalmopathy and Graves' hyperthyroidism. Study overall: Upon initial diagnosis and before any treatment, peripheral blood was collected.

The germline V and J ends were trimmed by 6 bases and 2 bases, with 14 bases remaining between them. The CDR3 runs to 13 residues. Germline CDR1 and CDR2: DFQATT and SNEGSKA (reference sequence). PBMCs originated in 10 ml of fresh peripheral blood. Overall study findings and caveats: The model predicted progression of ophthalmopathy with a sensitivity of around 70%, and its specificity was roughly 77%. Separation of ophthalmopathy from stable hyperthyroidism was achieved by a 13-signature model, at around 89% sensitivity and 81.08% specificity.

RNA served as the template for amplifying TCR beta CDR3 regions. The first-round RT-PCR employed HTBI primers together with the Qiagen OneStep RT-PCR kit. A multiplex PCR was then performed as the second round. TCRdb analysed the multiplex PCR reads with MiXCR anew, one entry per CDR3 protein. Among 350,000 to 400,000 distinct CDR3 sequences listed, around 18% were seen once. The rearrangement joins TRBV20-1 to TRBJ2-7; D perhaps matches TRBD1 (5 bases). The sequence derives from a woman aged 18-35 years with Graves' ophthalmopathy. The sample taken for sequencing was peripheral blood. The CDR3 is CSAEPDSPYEQYF. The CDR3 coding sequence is TGCAGTGCAGAACCTGACAGTCCCTACGAGCAGTACTTC.